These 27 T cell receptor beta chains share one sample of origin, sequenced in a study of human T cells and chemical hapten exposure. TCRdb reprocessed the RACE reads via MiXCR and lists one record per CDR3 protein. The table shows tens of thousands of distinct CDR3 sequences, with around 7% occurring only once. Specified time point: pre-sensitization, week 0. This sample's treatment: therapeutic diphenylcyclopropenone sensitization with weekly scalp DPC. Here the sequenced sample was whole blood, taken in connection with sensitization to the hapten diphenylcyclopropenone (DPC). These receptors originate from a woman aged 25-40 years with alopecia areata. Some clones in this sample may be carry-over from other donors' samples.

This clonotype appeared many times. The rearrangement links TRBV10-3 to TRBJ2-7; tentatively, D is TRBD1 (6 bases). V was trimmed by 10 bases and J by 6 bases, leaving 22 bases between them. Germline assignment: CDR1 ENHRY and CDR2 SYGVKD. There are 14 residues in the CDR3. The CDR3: CATFQGTSGSEQYF. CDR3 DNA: TGTGCCACCTTCCAGGGGACATCTGGTAGCGAGCAGTACTTC.

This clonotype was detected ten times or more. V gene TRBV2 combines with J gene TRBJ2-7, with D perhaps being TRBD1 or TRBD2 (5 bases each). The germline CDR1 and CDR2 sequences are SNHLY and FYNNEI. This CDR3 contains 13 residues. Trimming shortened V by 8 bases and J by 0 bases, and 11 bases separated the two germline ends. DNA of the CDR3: TGTGCCAGCGGGGACGTTGGCTCCTACGAGCAGTACTTC. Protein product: CASGDVGSYEQYF.

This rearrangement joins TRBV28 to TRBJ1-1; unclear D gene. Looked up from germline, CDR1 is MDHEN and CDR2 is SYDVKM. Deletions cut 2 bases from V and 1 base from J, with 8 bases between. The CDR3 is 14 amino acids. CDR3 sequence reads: CASSLPSTNTEAFF. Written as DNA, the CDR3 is TGTGCCAGCAGTTTACCGTCCACGAACACTGAAGCTTTCTTT.

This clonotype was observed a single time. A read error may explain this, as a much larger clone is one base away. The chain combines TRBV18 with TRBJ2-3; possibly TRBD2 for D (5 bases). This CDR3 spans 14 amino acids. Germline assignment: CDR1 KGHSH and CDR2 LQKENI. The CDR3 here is CASSPPAGADTRYF. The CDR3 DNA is TGTGCCAGCTCACCACCGGCGGGCGCAGATACGCGGTATTTT.

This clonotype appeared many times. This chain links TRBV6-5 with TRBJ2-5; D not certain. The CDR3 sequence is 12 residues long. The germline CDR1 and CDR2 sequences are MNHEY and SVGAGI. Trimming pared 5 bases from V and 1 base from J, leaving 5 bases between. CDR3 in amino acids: CASSGLQETQYF. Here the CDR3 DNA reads TGTGCCAGCAGTGGGCTCCAAGAGACCCAGTACTTC.

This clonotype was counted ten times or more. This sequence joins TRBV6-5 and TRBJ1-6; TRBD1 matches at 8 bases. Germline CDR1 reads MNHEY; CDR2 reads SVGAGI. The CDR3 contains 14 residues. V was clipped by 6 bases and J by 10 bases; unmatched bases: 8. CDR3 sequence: CASRRQGMGSPLHF. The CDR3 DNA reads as TGTGCCAGCAGGAGACAGGGGATGGGCTCACCCCTCCACTTT.

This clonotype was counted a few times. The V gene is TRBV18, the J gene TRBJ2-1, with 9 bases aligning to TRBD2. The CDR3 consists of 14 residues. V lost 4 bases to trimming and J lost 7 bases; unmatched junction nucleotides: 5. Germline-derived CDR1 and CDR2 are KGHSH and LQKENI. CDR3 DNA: TGTGCCAGCTCACTAGCGGGGGCACTGAATGAGCAGTTCTTC. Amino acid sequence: CASSLAGALNEQFF.

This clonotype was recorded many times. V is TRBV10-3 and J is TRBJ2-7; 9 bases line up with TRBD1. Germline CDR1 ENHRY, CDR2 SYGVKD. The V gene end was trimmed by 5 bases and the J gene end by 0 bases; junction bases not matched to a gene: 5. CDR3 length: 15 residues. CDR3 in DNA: TGTGCCATCAGTAAAGGGACAGGGAGCTCCTACGAGCAGTACTTC. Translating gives CAISKGTGSSYEQYF.

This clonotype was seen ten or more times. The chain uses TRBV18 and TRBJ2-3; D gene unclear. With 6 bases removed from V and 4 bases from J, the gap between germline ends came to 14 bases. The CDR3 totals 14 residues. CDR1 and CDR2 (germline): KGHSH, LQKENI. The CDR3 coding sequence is TGTGCCAGCTCGCGGACCCCTGGGGCAGATACGCAGTATTTT. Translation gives CASSRTPGADTQYF.

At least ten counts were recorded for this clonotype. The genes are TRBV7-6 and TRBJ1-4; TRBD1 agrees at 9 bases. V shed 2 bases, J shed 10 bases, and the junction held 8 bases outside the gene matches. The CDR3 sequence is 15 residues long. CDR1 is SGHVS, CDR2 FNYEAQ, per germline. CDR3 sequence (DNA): TGTGCCAGCAGCTTAAACCCGGGACAGGGTGTAAAACTGTTTTTT. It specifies CASSLNPGQGVKLFF.

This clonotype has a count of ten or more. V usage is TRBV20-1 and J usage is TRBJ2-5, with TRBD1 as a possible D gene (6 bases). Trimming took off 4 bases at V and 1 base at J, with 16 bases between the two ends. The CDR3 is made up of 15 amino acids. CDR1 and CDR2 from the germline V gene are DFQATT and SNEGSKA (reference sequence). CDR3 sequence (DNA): TGCAGTGCTACCCGGACAGAGGCGGTCCAAGAGACCCAGTACTTC. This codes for CSATRTEAVQETQYF.

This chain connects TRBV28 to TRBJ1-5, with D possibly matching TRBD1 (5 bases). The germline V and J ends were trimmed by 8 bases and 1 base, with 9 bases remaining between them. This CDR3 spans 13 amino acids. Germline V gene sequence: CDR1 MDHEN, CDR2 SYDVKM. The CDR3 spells CASGGASNQPQHF. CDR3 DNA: TGTGCCAGCGGAGGGGCGAGCAATCAGCCCCAGCATTTT.

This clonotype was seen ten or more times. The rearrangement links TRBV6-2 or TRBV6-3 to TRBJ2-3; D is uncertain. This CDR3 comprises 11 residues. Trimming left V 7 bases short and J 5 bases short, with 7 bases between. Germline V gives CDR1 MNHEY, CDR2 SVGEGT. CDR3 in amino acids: CASTQGDTQYF. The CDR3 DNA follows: TGTGCCAGCACCCAAGGAGATACGCAGTATTTT.

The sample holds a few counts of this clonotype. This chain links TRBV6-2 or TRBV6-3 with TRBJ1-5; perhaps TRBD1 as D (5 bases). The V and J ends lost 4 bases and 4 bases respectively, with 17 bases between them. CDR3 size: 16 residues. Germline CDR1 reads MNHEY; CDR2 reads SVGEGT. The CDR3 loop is CASSSPVGRENQPQHF. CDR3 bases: TGTGCCAGCAGTTCCCCCGTCGGCAGGGAGAATCAGCCCCAGCATTTT.

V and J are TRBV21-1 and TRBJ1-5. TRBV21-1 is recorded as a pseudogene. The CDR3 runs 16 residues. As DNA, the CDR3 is TGTGCCAGCAGCAAATTGGGGAGGACTAGCAATCAGCCCCAGCATTTT. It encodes CASSKLGRTSNQPQHF.

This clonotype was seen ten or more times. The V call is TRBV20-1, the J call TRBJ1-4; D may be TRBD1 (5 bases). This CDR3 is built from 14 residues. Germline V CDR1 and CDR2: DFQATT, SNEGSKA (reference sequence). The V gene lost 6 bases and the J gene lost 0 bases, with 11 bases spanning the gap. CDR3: CSAQPGATNEKLFF. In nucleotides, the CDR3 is TGCAGTGCCCAGCCGGGGGCAACTAATGAAAAACTGTTTTTT.

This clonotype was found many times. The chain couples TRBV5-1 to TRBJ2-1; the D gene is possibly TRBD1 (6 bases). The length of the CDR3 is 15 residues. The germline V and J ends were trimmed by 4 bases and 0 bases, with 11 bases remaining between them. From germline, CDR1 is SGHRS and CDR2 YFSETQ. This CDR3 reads CASSPGQSSYNEQFF. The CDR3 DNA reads TGCGCCAGCAGCCCCGGACAGAGCTCCTACAATGAGCAGTTCTTC. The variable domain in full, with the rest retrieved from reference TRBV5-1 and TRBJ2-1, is KAGVTQTPRYLIKTRGQQVTLSCSPISGHRSVSWYQQTPGQGLQFLFEYFSETQRNKGNFPGRFSGRQFSNSRSEMNVSTLELGDSALYLCASSPGQSSYNEQFFGPGTRLTVL.

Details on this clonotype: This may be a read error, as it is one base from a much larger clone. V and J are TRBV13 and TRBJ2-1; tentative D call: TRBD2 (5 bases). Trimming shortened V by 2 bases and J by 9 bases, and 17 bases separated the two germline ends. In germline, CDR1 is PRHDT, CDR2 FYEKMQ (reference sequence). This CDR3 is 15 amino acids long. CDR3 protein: CASSLSRDPCGEQFF. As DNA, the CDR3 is TGTGCCAGCAGCTTATCGAGGGATCCCTGTGGTGAGCAGTTCTTC.

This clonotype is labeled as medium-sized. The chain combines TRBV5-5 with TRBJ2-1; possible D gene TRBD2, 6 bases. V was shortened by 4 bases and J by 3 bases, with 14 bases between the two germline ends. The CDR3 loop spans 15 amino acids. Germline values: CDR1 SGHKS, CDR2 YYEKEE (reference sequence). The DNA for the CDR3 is TGTGCCAGCAGCCCGACCCACGGGGGCTACAATGAGCAGTTCTTC. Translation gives CASSPTHGGYNEQFF.

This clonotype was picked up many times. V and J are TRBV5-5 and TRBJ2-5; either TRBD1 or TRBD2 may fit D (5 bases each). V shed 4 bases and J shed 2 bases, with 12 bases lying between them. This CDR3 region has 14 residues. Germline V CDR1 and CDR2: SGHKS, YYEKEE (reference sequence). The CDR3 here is CASSRYGGQETQYF. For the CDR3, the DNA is TGTGCCAGCAGCCGTTATGGGGGACAAGAGACCCAGTACTTC.

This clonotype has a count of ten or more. The CDR3 DNA follows: TGTGCCAGCAGTACCGGTTCACCCCTCCACTTT. This gives the protein CASSTGSPLHF. This chain uses TRBV12-3 or TRBV12-4 with TRBJ1-6; D remains unclear. CDR3 length: 11 amino acids. The ends were cut back, 5 bases at V and 9 bases at J, with 5 bases in the middle.

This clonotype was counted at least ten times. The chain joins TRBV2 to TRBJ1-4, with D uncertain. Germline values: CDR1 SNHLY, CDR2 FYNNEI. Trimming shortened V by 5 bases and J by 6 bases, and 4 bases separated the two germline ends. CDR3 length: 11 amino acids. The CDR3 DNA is TGTGCCAGCAGTCACGATGAAAAACTGTTTTTT. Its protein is CASSHDEKLFF.

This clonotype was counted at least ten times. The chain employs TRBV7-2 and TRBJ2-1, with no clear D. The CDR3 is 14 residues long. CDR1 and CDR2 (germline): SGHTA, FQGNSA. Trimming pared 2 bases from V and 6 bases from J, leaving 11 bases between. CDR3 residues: CASSLSGQINEQFF. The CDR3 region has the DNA TGTGCCAGCAGCTTATCTGGTCAGATCAATGAGCAGTTCTTC.

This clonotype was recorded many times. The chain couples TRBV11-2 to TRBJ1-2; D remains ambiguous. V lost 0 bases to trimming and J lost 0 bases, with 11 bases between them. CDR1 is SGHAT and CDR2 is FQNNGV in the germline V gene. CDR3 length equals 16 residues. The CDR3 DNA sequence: TGTGCCAGCAGCTTAGAAGGTGGCAAGACTAACTATGGCTACACCTTC. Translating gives CASSLEGGKTNYGYTF.

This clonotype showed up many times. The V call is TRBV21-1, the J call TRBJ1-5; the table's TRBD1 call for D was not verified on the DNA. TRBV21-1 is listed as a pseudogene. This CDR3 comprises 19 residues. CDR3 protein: CASSKVGARNQKNNQPQHF. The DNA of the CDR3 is TGTGCCAGCAGCAAAGTCGGCGCCAGAAACCAGAAAAACAATCAGCCCCAGCATTTT.

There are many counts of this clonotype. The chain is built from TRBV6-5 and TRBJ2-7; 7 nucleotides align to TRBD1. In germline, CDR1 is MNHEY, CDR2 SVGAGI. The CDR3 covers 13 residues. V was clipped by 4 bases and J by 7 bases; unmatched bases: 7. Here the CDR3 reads CASSFGTAAEQYF. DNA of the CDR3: TGTGCCAGCAGTTTCGGGACAGCGGCTGAGCAGTACTTC.

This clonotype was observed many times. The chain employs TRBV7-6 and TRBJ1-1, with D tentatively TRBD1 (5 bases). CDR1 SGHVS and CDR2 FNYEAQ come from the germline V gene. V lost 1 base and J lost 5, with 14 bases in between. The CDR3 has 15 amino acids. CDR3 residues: CASSLDGGKGTEAFF. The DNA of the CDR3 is TGTGCCAGCAGCTTAGACGGGGGGAAGGGGACTGAAGCTTTCTTT.